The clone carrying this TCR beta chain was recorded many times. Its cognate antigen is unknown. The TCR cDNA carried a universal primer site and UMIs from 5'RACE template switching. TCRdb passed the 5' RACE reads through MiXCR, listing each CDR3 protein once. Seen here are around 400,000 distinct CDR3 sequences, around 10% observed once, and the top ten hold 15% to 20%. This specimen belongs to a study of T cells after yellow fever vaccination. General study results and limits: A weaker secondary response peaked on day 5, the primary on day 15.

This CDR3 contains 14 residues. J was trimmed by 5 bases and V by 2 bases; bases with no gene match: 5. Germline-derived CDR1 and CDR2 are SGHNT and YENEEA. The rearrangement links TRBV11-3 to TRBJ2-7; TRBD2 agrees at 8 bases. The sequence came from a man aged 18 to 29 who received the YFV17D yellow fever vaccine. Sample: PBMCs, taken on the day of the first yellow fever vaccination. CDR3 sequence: CASSLSGGNDEQYF. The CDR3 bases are TGTGCCAGCAGCTTAAGCGGGGGAAACGACGAGCAGTACTTC.